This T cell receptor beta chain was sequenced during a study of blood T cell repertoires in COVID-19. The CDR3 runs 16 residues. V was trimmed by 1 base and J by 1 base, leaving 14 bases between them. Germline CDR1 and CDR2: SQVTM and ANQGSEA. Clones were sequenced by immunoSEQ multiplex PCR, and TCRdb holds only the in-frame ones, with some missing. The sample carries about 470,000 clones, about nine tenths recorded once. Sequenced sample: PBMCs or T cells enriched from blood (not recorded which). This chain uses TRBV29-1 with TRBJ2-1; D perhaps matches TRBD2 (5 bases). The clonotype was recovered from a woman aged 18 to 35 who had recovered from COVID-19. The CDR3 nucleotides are TGCAGCGTTGAAGGCGGACGGACTGTTTCCTACAATGAGCAGTTCTTC. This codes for CSVEGGRTVSYNEQFF.